The next 8 T cell receptor beta chains were all read from a single sample in a study of monozygotic twins with inflammatory bowel disease. TCRdb re-called the 5' RACE reads and shows each CDR3 protein once, DNA omitted. The sample has 400,000 or so distinct CDR3 sequences. Sequencing used blood. The source of these receptors is a human donor with ulcerative colitis or Crohn's disease, or a healthy co-twin of an affected twin (not recorded which).

The rearrangement joins TRBV7-2 to TRBJ2-2; TCRdb's D call of TRBD1 is untestable without DNA. The CDR3 runs 15 residues. CDR1 and CDR2 from the germline V gene are SGHTA and FQGNSA. CDR3 protein: CASSLAGTLTGELFF.

This rearrangement joins TRBV28 to TRBJ2-5; checking the TCRdb D call of TRBD2 is not possible without DNA. The CDR3 runs to 12 residues. Germline CDR1 and CDR2: MDHEN and SYDVKM. The CDR3 sequence is CATLSGKETQYF.

The chain is built from TRBV7-2 and TRBJ2-2; no DNA is available, so the TRBD1 call from TCRdb remains unchecked. Per the germline V gene, CDR1 is SGHTA and CDR2 is FQGNSA. This CDR3 region has 14 residues. The CDR3 is CASSFAEGTGELFF.

The rearrangement links TRBV5-1 to TRBJ2-1; as DNA is missing, the TRBD2 call by TCRdb cannot be tested. The CDR3 has 16 amino acids. Germline assignment: CDR1 SGHRS and CDR2 YFSETQ. CDR3 loop: CASSLLSSGRGNEQFF. Full variable domain (remainder filled in from reference TRBV5-1 and TRBJ2-1): KAGVTQTPRYLIKTRGQQVTLSCSPISGHRSVSWYQQTPGQGLQFLFEYFSETQRNKGNFPGRFSGRQFSNSRSEMNVSTLELGDSALYLCASSLLSSGRGNEQFFGPGTRLTVL.

The gene calls are TRBV6-5 and TRBJ2-7. The CDR3 consists of 12 residues. Germline CDR1 reads MNHEY; CDR2 reads SVGAGI. CDR3: CASRTAVTEQYF.

The rearrangement uses TRBV29-1 and TRBJ1-5; TCRdb's D gene call, TRBD1, goes unchecked for lack of DNA. The CDR3 has 15 residues. CDR1 SQVTM and CDR2 ANQGSEA come from the germline V gene. This CDR3 is CSVEVPGYSNQPQHF.

J is TRBJ2-7 and V is TRBV12-3 or TRBV12-4; TCRdb's D call, TRBD1, is unchecked because there is no DNA. This CDR3 is built from 13 residues. CDR3 region: CASRTGGSYEQYF.

The CDR3 here is CASSPSSVSSGRDRGLRSYEQYF. The chain links TRBV14 to TRBJ2-7; TCRdb proposes TRBD1, but this gene call is untestable without DNA. Germline V gives CDR1 SGHDN, CDR2 FVKESK. The CDR3 runs to 23 residues.